This TCR beta chain was identified during a study of blood T cell repertoires in COVID-19. The CDR3 spans 17 residues. Germline loops: CDR1 SGDLS, CDR2 YYNGEE. The V segment lost 4 bases and the J segment 5 bases; nucleotides outside the gene matches: 16. The data were produced by immunoSEQ multiplex PCR, yet TCRdb's version contains in-frame clones alone and is incomplete. The top ten hold roughly 12% of the sample, which has 200,000 to 250,000 clones, roughly four fifths seen once. This sequence originates from a middle-aged woman with acute or convalescent COVID-19. Source material: peripheral blood. This chain uses TRBV9 with TRBJ2-7, with TRBD1 matching 9 bases. CDR3 DNA: TGTGCCAGCAGCTCCCTACAAGGGACAGGGCGCCTCGACGAGCAGTACTTC. Translated, it gives CASSSLQGTGRLDEQYF.